A selection of T cell receptor beta chains follows, all from one sample in a study of shared clonotypes between healthy human individuals. Clones were read by immunoSEQ multiplex PCR, and TCRdb kept only the in-frame ones, dropping some. The repertoire holds more than 450,000 clones, with around 74% as singletons. What was sequenced was PBMCs. Receptor source: a woman in her thirties or forties in good health. Some clones in this sample may be carry-over from other donors' samples. Both conserved end residues are part of each CDR3. Each record gives: CDR3 DNA, CDR3 protein, V gene, J gene, clone size, CDR3 length, D gene. D genes are given only for firm matches. Some rows have no size entry. The others give once, few or many, or a class for an expanded clone.

cdr3_nt: TGTGCCAGCAGCTTAGGGTTTCTGTCTGAGCAGTTCTTC
cdr3_aa: CASSLGFLSEQFF
v_call: TRBV11-3
j_call: TRBJ2-1
clone_size: .
cdr3_length: 13
d_call: .

cdr3_nt: TGTGCCATCAGTACTACAGGGGGCTCGGGTCAGCCCCAGCATTTT
cdr3_aa: CAISTTGGSGQPQHF
v_call: TRBV10-3
j_call: TRBJ1-5
clone_size: .
cdr3_length: 15
d_call: TRBD1

cdr3_nt: TGTGCCAGCAGTGCCATTCCGGCTAGCGGAGGCGATGAGCAGTTCTTC
cdr3_aa: CASSAIPASGGDEQFF
v_call: TRBV6-4
j_call: TRBJ2-1
clone_size: .
cdr3_length: 16
d_call: TRBD2

cdr3_nt: TGTGCCAGCAGTTTAAGTATCACCACAGATACGCAGTATTTT
cdr3_aa: CASSLSITTDTQYF
v_call: TRBV27
j_call: TRBJ2-3
clone_size: .
cdr3_length: 14
d_call: .

cdr3_nt: TGTGCCAGCAGTGACAGAACTAATGAAAAACTGTTTTTT
cdr3_aa: CASSDRTNEKLFF
v_call: TRBV2
j_call: TRBJ1-4
clone_size: many
cdr3_length: 13
d_call: .

cdr3_nt: TGTGCCAACAGCGGAGGTGCAGGGGGCAAGGGGAATCAGCCCCAGCATTTT
cdr3_aa: CANSGGAGGKGNQPQHF
v_call: TRBV28
j_call: TRBJ1-5
clone_size: .
cdr3_length: 17
d_call: TRBD1

cdr3_nt: TGTGCCAGCTCACCCCTCCAAGAGACCCAGTACTTC
cdr3_aa: CASSPLQETQYF
v_call: TRBV18
j_call: TRBJ2-5
clone_size: .
cdr3_length: 12
d_call: .

cdr3_nt: TGTGCCTGGAGTGTGTCAGGGGCTTCTGGCTACACCTTC
cdr3_aa: CAWSVSGASGYTF
v_call: TRBV30
j_call: TRBJ1-2
clone_size: .
cdr3_length: 13
d_call: .

cdr3_nt: TGTGCCAGTAGGGCAAAGGGACAGGGGGGGGAGACCCAGTACTTC
cdr3_aa: CASRAKGQGGETQYF
v_call: TRBV19
j_call: TRBJ2-5
clone_size: .
cdr3_length: 15
d_call: TRBD1

cdr3_nt: TGTGCCAGCAGCCACAGCAGGGGGAGATACGCGCAGTATTTT
cdr3_aa: CASSHSRGRYAQYF
v_call: TRBV7-9
j_call: TRBJ2-3
clone_size: once
cdr3_length: 14
d_call: TRBD1

cdr3_nt: TGTGCCAGCAGTTTAGGGACAGGGTACACCGGGGAGCTGTTTTTT
cdr3_aa: CASSLGTGYTGELFF
v_call: TRBV28
j_call: TRBJ2-2
clone_size: .
cdr3_length: 15
d_call: TRBD1

cdr3_nt: TGTGCCAGCAGTCCCGACAGGACTCAGCCCCAGCATTTT
cdr3_aa: CASSPDRTQPQHF
v_call: TRBV27
j_call: TRBJ1-5
clone_size: once
cdr3_length: 13
d_call: .

cdr3_nt: TGTGCCAGTAGTATCCGGACCGGGAACTATGGCTACACCTTC
cdr3_aa: CASSIRTGNYGYTF
v_call: TRBV19
j_call: TRBJ1-2
clone_size: .
cdr3_length: 14
d_call: .

cdr3_nt: TGTGCCAGTAGCCCCTCCGCGACCGGGGAGCTGTTTTTT
cdr3_aa: CASSPSATGELFF
v_call: TRBV19
j_call: TRBJ2-2
clone_size: .
cdr3_length: 13
d_call: .

cdr3_nt: TGTGCCAGCAGCGTAGGAGGGACTAGCGGTTGGAATGAGCAGTTCTTC
cdr3_aa: CASSVGGTSGWNEQFF
v_call: TRBV9
j_call: TRBJ2-1
clone_size: .
cdr3_length: 16
d_call: TRBD2

cdr3_nt: TGTGCCATCAGTGAACTGCACGGGGAGACCCAGTACTTC
cdr3_aa: CAISELHGETQYF
v_call: TRBV10-3
j_call: TRBJ2-5
clone_size: .
cdr3_length: 13
d_call: .

cdr3_nt: TGTGCCAGCGCGCCGGGGGGAAGGGAGACCCAGTACTTC
cdr3_aa: CASAPGGRETQYF
v_call: TRBV9
j_call: TRBJ2-5
clone_size: .
cdr3_length: 13
d_call: TRBD2

cdr3_nt: TGCAGCGTTGTTTTGTGGGATCCTTCGGGCTATGGCTACACCTTC
cdr3_aa: CSVVLWDPSGYGYTF
v_call: TRBV29-1
j_call: TRBJ1-2
clone_size: .
cdr3_length: 15
d_call: .

cdr3_nt: TGTGCCAGCAGCTTGGATAAAAATGAGCAGTTCTTC
cdr3_aa: CASSLDKNEQFF
v_call: TRBV5-4
j_call: TRBJ2-1
clone_size: .
cdr3_length: 12
d_call: .

cdr3_nt: TGTGCCAGCTCACCAACACGGACAGGGGACACTGAAGCTTTCTTT
cdr3_aa: CASSPTRTGDTEAFF
v_call: TRBV18
j_call: TRBJ1-1
clone_size: few
cdr3_length: 15
d_call: TRBD1

cdr3_nt: TGTGCCAGCAGCACACTAGTAAGCACAGATACGCAGTATTTT
cdr3_aa: CASSTLVSTDTQYF
v_call: TRBV5-4
j_call: TRBJ2-3
clone_size: once
cdr3_length: 14
d_call: .

cdr3_nt: TGCGCCAGCAGGGGGCCCCGCGGGACTAGCGCGAACAATGAGCAGTTCTTC
cdr3_aa: CASRGPRGTSANNEQFF
v_call: TRBV4-1
j_call: TRBJ2-1
clone_size: .
cdr3_length: 17
d_call: TRBD2

cdr3_nt: TGTGCCAGTAGTATAGGTCAGACCCAGTACTTC
cdr3_aa: CASSIGQTQYF
v_call: TRBV19
j_call: TRBJ2-5
clone_size: .
cdr3_length: 11
d_call: .

cdr3_nt: TGTGCCACCCGTTGGGGACAGAGCTCCTACAATGAGCAGTTCTTC
cdr3_aa: CATRWGQSSYNEQFF
v_call: TRBV19
j_call: TRBJ2-1
clone_size: few
cdr3_length: 15
d_call: TRBD1

cdr3_nt: TGTGCCAGTAGGGGGGACAGGGCTGGGGACAAAAACATTCAGTACTTC
cdr3_aa: CASRGDRAGDKNIQYF
v_call: TRBV19
j_call: TRBJ2-4
clone_size: once
cdr3_length: 16
d_call: TRBD1

cdr3_nt: TGTGCCAGCAGTACGGGGGGGACAGGGCGAGGCTACACCTTC
cdr3_aa: CASSTGGTGRGYTF
v_call: TRBV6-6
j_call: TRBJ1-2
clone_size: .
cdr3_length: 14
d_call: TRBD1

cdr3_nt: TGTGCCAGCAGTTCCTCCGGGGGTCGGGGACCCCAGTACTTC
cdr3_aa: CASSSSGGRGPQYF
v_call: TRBV7-3
j_call: TRBJ2-5
clone_size: .
cdr3_length: 14
d_call: .

cdr3_nt: TGTGCCAGCAGTTTTCCTGCCGGAAACACCATATATTTT
cdr3_aa: CASSFPAGNTIYF
v_call: TRBV28
j_call: TRBJ1-3
clone_size: .
cdr3_length: 13
d_call: .

cdr3_nt: TGTGCCAGCAGCCTTTTCGGCGGGAGGGTGAATGAGCAGTTCTTC
cdr3_aa: CASSLFGGRVNEQFF
v_call: TRBV7-2
j_call: TRBJ2-1
clone_size: .
cdr3_length: 15
d_call: TRBD2

cdr3_nt: TGTGCCAGCAGCGTAGATTTAGGCGGGAGGGGGAACACCGGGGAGCTGTTTTTT
cdr3_aa: CASSVDLGGRGNTGELFF
v_call: TRBV9
j_call: TRBJ2-2
clone_size: few
cdr3_length: 18
d_call: TRBD2

cdr3_nt: TGTGCCAGCAGCGTAAGCGGGAGTTTTTCGGTTGAGCAGTTCTTC
cdr3_aa: CASSVSGSFSVEQFF
v_call: TRBV9
j_call: TRBJ2-1
clone_size: .
cdr3_length: 15
d_call: TRBD2

cdr3_nt: TGTGCCAGCAGTCCGGACTGGTCCTACGAGGCGCAGTACTTC
cdr3_aa: CASSPDWSYEAQYF
v_call: TRBV2
j_call: TRBJ2-7
clone_size: .
cdr3_length: 14
d_call: .

cdr3_nt: TGCGCCAGCAGCAAGACTAGCGGGGCGGGCACCGGGGAGCTGTTTTTT
cdr3_aa: CASSKTSGAGTGELFF
v_call: TRBV5-1
j_call: TRBJ2-2
clone_size: .
cdr3_length: 16
d_call: TRBD2

cdr3_nt: TGTGCCAGCAGCCCTAGGGGAGTTCCGGGCTATGGCTACACCTTC
cdr3_aa: CASSPRGVPGYGYTF
v_call: TRBV5-4
j_call: TRBJ1-2
clone_size: .
cdr3_length: 15
d_call: .

cdr3_nt: TGTGCCTGGACCCGGGACAGAAACTATGGCTACACCTTC
cdr3_aa: CAWTRDRNYGYTF
v_call: TRBV30
j_call: TRBJ1-2
clone_size: .
cdr3_length: 13
d_call: TRBD1

cdr3_nt: TGTGCCAGCAGCTTATTGGTAGGGGAAGCTTTCTTT
cdr3_aa: CASSLLVGEAFF
v_call: TRBV7-9
j_call: TRBJ1-1
clone_size: many
cdr3_length: 12
d_call: .

cdr3_nt: TGTGCCAGCAGTGAAAATAGCGGGAGGGCCAGGGAGCAGTACTTC
cdr3_aa: CASSENSGRAREQYF
v_call: TRBV2
j_call: TRBJ2-7
clone_size: .
cdr3_length: 15
d_call: TRBD2

cdr3_nt: TGTGCCAGCAGCTCCGGGACTCTGAAAAACATTCAGTACTTC
cdr3_aa: CASSSGTLKNIQYF
v_call: TRBV7-2
j_call: TRBJ2-4
clone_size: .
cdr3_length: 14
d_call: .

cdr3_nt: TGTGCCAGTAATCGACTAGCGGGAGGAAAAGGAGATACGCAGTATTTT
cdr3_aa: CASNRLAGGKGDTQYF
v_call: TRBV27
j_call: TRBJ2-3
clone_size: .
cdr3_length: 16
d_call: TRBD2

cdr3_nt: TGTGCCACCAGACCTAAAAACTATGGCTACACCTTC
cdr3_aa: CATRPKNYGYTF
v_call: TRBV19
j_call: TRBJ1-2
clone_size: .
cdr3_length: 12
d_call: .

cdr3_nt: TGTGCCAGCAGTGCGACTAGCGGTCGCTCCTACAATGAGCAGTTCTTC
cdr3_aa: CASSATSGRSYNEQFF
v_call: TRBV25-1
j_call: TRBJ2-1
clone_size: once
cdr3_length: 16
d_call: TRBD2

cdr3_nt: TGTGCCAGCAGTTTATCACCCGCCGCGGGTTACGAGCAGTACTTC
cdr3_aa: CASSLSPAAGYEQYF
v_call: TRBV27
j_call: TRBJ2-7
clone_size: .
cdr3_length: 15
d_call: .

cdr3_nt: TGTGCCAGCAGTGCCTCCGCGGCTAGCGATACAGATACGCAGTATTTT
cdr3_aa: CASSASAASDTDTQYF
v_call: TRBV6-4
j_call: TRBJ2-3
clone_size: few
cdr3_length: 16
d_call: .

cdr3_nt: TGTGCCAGCAGCCTAACACCACCTGGGGAGACCCAGTACTTC
cdr3_aa: CASSLTPPGETQYF
v_call: TRBV13
j_call: TRBJ2-5
clone_size: .
cdr3_length: 14
d_call: .

cdr3_nt: TGTGCCAGCAGCTTAGGGATGACTTCCGACGGCAATGAGCAGTTCTTC
cdr3_aa: CASSLGMTSDGNEQFF
v_call: TRBV7-9
j_call: TRBJ2-1
clone_size: .
cdr3_length: 16
d_call: .

cdr3_nt: TGTGCCAGCAGTGGGGACTTGGCGATGGCTTTCTTT
cdr3_aa: CASSGDLAMAFF
v_call: TRBV6-5
j_call: TRBJ1-1
clone_size: once
cdr3_length: 12
d_call: .

cdr3_nt: TGTGCCAGCAGCTTATCCCGCAGCCCGGGACTAATAACTCTGGGGCAGTTCTTC
cdr3_aa: CASSLSRSPGLITLGQFF
v_call: TRBV7-2
j_call: TRBJ2-1
clone_size: .
cdr3_length: 18
d_call: TRBD2

cdr3_nt: TGCGCCAGCAGTGACCAGGGACGTCCAGATACGCAGTATTTT
cdr3_aa: CASSDQGRPDTQYF
v_call: TRBV10-1
j_call: TRBJ2-3
clone_size: .
cdr3_length: 14
d_call: .

cdr3_nt: TGTGCCAGCAGCTTAAGGCTACACAATGAGCAGTTCTTC
cdr3_aa: CASSLRLHNEQFF
v_call: TRBV11-2
j_call: TRBJ2-1
clone_size: .
cdr3_length: 13
d_call: .

cdr3_nt: TGCGCCAGCAGCCCTGGTCTAGCGGGAGGGCCTTACATAGCCAAAAACATTCAGTACTTC
cdr3_aa: CASSPGLAGGPYIAKNIQYF
v_call: TRBV5-1
j_call: TRBJ2-4
clone_size: .
cdr3_length: 20
d_call: TRBD2

cdr3_nt: TGTGCCAGCAGTTTAAACCGACAGGAAGAAGAAAAACTGTTTTTT
cdr3_aa: CASSLNRQEEEKLFF
v_call: TRBV28
j_call: TRBJ1-4
clone_size: .
cdr3_length: 15
d_call: .